This TCR beta chain was captured by sequencing in a study of cytomegalovirus exposure and HLA in healthy donors. Points from the study as a whole: Reports indicated that the classifier achieved high specificity and sensitivity in diagnosing cytomegalovirus status.

The table came from immunoSEQ multiplex PCR; TCRdb's copy has only in-frame clones and leaves some out. Of roughly 60,000 clones detected, approximately 95% appear once; the ten largest clones hold 0.9% to 1.5%. For this clone: The antigen is undetermined.

From germline, CDR1 is SGHAT and CDR2 FQNNGV. The CDR3 runs to 13 residues. V shed 2 bases and J shed 4 bases, with 7 bases lying between them. Sequenced: PBMCs. The chain recombines TRBV11-2 with TRBJ2-3; D is ambiguous. The sequence was collected from a woman between 18 and 30 years old in good health and CMV-seronegative. The CDR3 coding sequence is TGTGCCAGCAGCTTAAATACACCAGATACGCAGTATTTT. Translating gives CASSLNTPDTQYF.